Shown below are 26 T cell receptor beta chains from a single sample sequenced in a study of cytomegalovirus exposure and HLA in healthy donors. The PCR contained 60 Vbeta and 13 Jbeta primers. Produced via immunoSEQ multiplex PCR; TCRdb's table is partial and in-frame only. Here the sample spans 99,000 or so clones, just under 80% being singletons. The source material was PBMCs. These receptors were collected from a man aged 30 to 39 in good health and CMV-seronegative.

The rearrangement uses TRBV6-5 and TRBJ2-3; 7 nucleotides line up with TRBD2. The CDR3 is 15 amino acids. Germline values: CDR1 MNHEY, CDR2 SVGAGI. V was clipped by 9 bases and J by 1 base; unmatched bases: 10. Here the CDR3 DNA reads TGTGCCAGTAGTGTTCAGGGACTACGCACAGATACGCAGTATTTT. Translated, it gives CASSVQGLRTDTQYF.

The chain is built from TRBV2 and TRBJ2-5; TRBD2 aligns across 10 bases. The DNA end is a closer match to TRBJ2-7, so the J assignment may be wrong. Germline loops: CDR1 SNHLY, CDR2 FYNNEI. CDR3 size: 13 residues. The CDR3: CASWGLAFYEQYF. CDR3 nucleotide sequence: TGTGCCAGTTGGGGACTAGCGTTCTACGAGCAGTACTTC.

The V and J genes are TRBV19 and TRBJ2-1; 7 positions match TRBD2. The CDR3 spans 19 residues. Trimming took 1 base from V and 3 from J; bases not matched to a gene: 15. The germline gives CDR1 LNHDA, CDR2 SQIVND (reference sequence). For the CDR3, the DNA is TGTGCCAGTAGTATAGTTAGAGGTTCCCCGGGACTAATCTACAATGAGCAGTTCTTC. Translating gives CASSIVRGSPGLIYNEQFF. Supplemented by reference TRBV19 and TRBJ2-1, the full variable domain reads DGGITQSPKYLFRKEGQNVTLSCEQNLNHDAMYWYRQDPGQGLRLIYYSQIVNDFQKGDIAEGYSVSREKKESFPLTVTSAQKNPTAFYLCASSIVRGSPGLIYNEQFFGPGTRLTVL.

The rearrangement links TRBV15 to TRBJ2-1, with D perhaps TRBD2 (6 bases). V shed 1 base and J shed 7 bases, with 14 bases lying between them. CDR3 length equals 15 residues. In germline, CDR1 is LNHNV, CDR2 YYDKDF (reference sequence). The CDR3 region is CATSRGGGEANEQFF. DNA for the CDR3: TGTGCCACCAGCAGAGGCGGAGGGGAGGCTAATGAGCAGTTCTTC.

The chain carries TRBV12-5 and TRBJ2-7; D not resolved. Per germline, CDR1 LGHNT and CDR2 FRNRAP. The V end lost 7 bases, the J end lost 0 bases, and 16 bases lay between the germline ends. CDR3 size: 15 residues. The CDR3: CASALQAGFSYEQYF. The DNA of the CDR3 is TGTGCTAGTGCCCTTCAGGCTGGGTTCTCCTACGAGCAGTACTTC.

This sequence joins TRBV28 and TRBJ2-3; D is perhaps TRBD1 (5 bases). Germline V gene sequence: CDR1 MDHEN, CDR2 SYDVKM. The CDR3 covers 15 residues. Trimming removed 2 bases at V and 3 bases at J, with 12 bases between. CDR3 nucleotides: TGTGCCAGCAGTTTACAGGGTCAATCAACAGATACGCAGTATTTT. Translated, it gives CASSLQGQSTDTQYF.

The J gene is TRBJ1-1, the V gene TRBV28; D ambiguous. The CDR3 extends over 14 amino acids. The germline V gene has CDR1 MDHEN and CDR2 SYDVKM. V was shortened by 1 base and J by 9 bases, with 15 bases between the two germline ends. In DNA form, the CDR3 reads TGTGCCAGCAGTTTATCCGGGGTCGCCCAGAAAGCTTTCTTT. Its translation is CASSLSGVAQKAFF.

V gene TRBV10-3 combines with J gene TRBJ2-5; D uncertain. CDR1 is ENHRY, CDR2 SYGVKD, per germline. The CDR3 loop spans 12 amino acids. The germline V and J ends were trimmed by 4 bases and 5 bases, with 8 bases remaining between them. The CDR3: CAISGQRETQYF. The CDR3 bases are TGTGCCATCAGTGGCCAGAGGGAGACCCAGTACTTC.

The chain combines TRBV7-2 with TRBJ1-1; D may be TRBD1 (5 bases). V gave up 5 bases and J gave up 1 base, with 14 bases separating them. CDR1 is SGHTA and CDR2 is FQGNSA in the germline V gene. This CDR3 is built from 15 residues. DNA of the CDR3: TGTGCCAGCAGCACGCGACAGTTGGAGAACACTGAAGCTTTCTTT. It specifies CASSTRQLENTEAFF.

The genes are TRBV4-1 and TRBJ2-3, with 11 bases lining up with TRBD1. The trim removed 6 bases at V and 4 bases at J, leaving 12 bases unmatched. Germline V CDR1 and CDR2: MGHRA, YSYEKL. The CDR3 is made up of 17 amino acids. Here the CDR3 reads CASRRVGGQGVADTQYF. The CDR3 bases are TGCGCCAGCAGACGCGTTGGGGGACAGGGGGTGGCAGATACGCAGTATTTT.

This clone was seen a single time. The chain employs TRBV6-1 and TRBJ2-1; D perhaps matches TRBD1 (6 bases). This CDR3 comprises 14 residues. In germline, CDR1 is MNHNS, CDR2 SASEGT. The germline V and J ends were trimmed by 10 bases and 4 bases, with 17 bases remaining between them. The CDR3 region has the DNA TGTGCCAACATCGAGCAGGGGCAATACAATGAGCAGTTCTTC. It encodes CANIEQGQYNEQFF.

The V and J genes are TRBV29-1 and TRBJ2-7, with 10 bases fitting TRBD2. Germline V gene sequence: CDR1 SQVTM, CDR2 ANQGSEA. The CDR3 covers 13 residues. V dropped 6 bases and J dropped 6; count of bases not matched to a gene: 8. The CDR3 DNA is TGCAGCGTACCGAGCGGGAGGGCCACCGAGCAGTACTTC. It translates to CSVPSGRATEQYF.

The chain uses TRBV4-1 and TRBJ2-7; 10 bases agree with TRBD2. The CDR3 totals 16 residues. Germline CDR1 is MGHRA and CDR2 is YSYEKL. Losses at the gene ends were 1 base for V and 2 bases for J; bases not matched to a gene: 5. The CDR3 sequence: CASSQASGGGAYEQYF. In DNA form, the CDR3 reads TGCGCCAGCAGCCAAGCAAGCGGGGGGGGTGCCTACGAGCAGTACTTC.

Worth noting for this clone: The conserved phenylalanine or tryptophan normally closing the CDR3 is absent here, so this likely arose from a read error. The limits of the CDR3 on the DNA are not certain, so only TCRdb's listed CDR3 is given. The chain links TRBV6-1 to TRBJ2-3; the table's D call TRBD2 went unverified against the DNA. Per the germline V gene, CDR1 is MNHNS and CDR2 is SASEGT. Counting both end residues, the CDR3 totals 12 amino acids. The chain's CDR3 is CASSEWGGAHVI.

The count of this clone is one. The rearrangement uses TRBV10-3 and TRBJ1-2; 9 nucleotides align to TRBD1. Per germline, CDR1 ENHRY and CDR2 SYGVKD. With V trimmed by 11 bases and J by 6 bases, 10 bases remained unmatched. This CDR3 has 13 residues. The CDR3 here is CAARDRATDGYTF. The CDR3 DNA is TGTGCCGCCCGGGACAGGGCCACCGATGGCTACACCTTC.

This clone has a single count. The V gene is TRBV5-1, the J gene TRBJ2-1; TRBD1 matches 11 bases. V was pared by 4 bases and J by 5 bases, with 2 bases of the junction left unmatched. The CDR3 is 14 residues long. Germline V gene sequence: CDR1 SGHRS, CDR2 YFSETQ. DNA for the CDR3: TGCGCCAGCAGCCCGGGACAGGGGGACAATGAGCAGTTCTTC. Its translation is CASSPGQGDNEQFF.

The rearrangement links TRBV5-8 to TRBJ2-1, with D possibly matching TRBD2 (6 bases). CDR1 SGHTS and CDR2 YDEGEE come from the germline V gene. The V and J ends lost 4 bases and 13 bases respectively, with 15 bases between them. This CDR3 has 12 amino acids. The CDR3 is CASSRGLTGQFF. CDR3 sequence (DNA): TGTGCCAGCAGCCGAGGACTAACCGGCCAGTTCTTC.

This chain connects TRBV20-1 to TRBJ2-3; tentatively, D is TRBD1 (5 bases). V lost 6 bases and J lost 4, with 8 bases in between. This CDR3 comprises 11 residues. Germline CDR1 DFQATT, CDR2 SNEGSKA (reference sequence). The CDR3 loop reads CSAMTADTQYF. DNA of the CDR3: TGCAGTGCAATGACAGCAGATACGCAGTATTTT.

The V call is TRBV28, the J call TRBJ1-2; D gene unclear. The CDR3 has 13 residues. CDR1 MDHEN and CDR2 SYDVKM come from the germline V gene. V lost 7 bases and J 2 bases, leaving 11 bases between the germline ends. Here the CDR3 DNA reads TGTGCCAGCACCCCCGGAGGGAACTATGGCTACACCTTC. This codes for CASTPGGNYGYTF.

The chain has TRBV4-1 and TRBJ1-1, with 7 bases aligning to TRBD1. Germline V gives CDR1 MGHRA, CDR2 YSYEKL. CDR3 size: 15 residues. J was trimmed by 4 bases and V by 3 bases; bases with no gene match: 8. The CDR3 DNA reads as TGCGCCAGCAGCCACAATACAGGGGTAGGCACTGAAGCTTTCTTT. Amino acids: CASSHNTGVGTEAFF.

This clone has more than one count but fewer than ten. J is TRBJ1-5 and V is TRBV4-3; D remains ambiguous. CDR1 is LGHNA and CDR2 is YSLEER in the germline V gene. Trimming pared 0 bases from V and 4 bases from J, leaving 4 bases between. This CDR3 has 13 amino acids. The CDR3 protein is CASSQELNQPQHF. The CDR3, as DNA: TGCGCCAGCAGCCAAGAACTAAATCAGCCCCAGCATTTT.

This clone was seen a few times. V gene TRBV30 combines with J gene TRBJ2-1, with D uncertain. The germline V and J ends were trimmed by 2 bases and 4 bases, with 9 bases remaining between them. Per the germline V gene, CDR1 is GTSNPN and CDR2 is SVGIG (reference sequence). The CDR3 sequence is 13 residues long. CDR3 nucleotides: TGTGCCTGGAGTCTCGTCGAGTACAATGAGCAGTTCTTC. It specifies CAWSLVEYNEQFF.

This clone has just one count. One end of the junction does not line up with germline, which may come from a read error. The rearrangement uses TRBV7-7 and TRBJ2-5; D may be TRBD1 (6 bases). This CDR3 has 15 residues. In germline, CDR1 is SSHAT, CDR2 FNYEAQ (reference sequence). The DNA for the CDR3 is TGTGCTAGCAGCTTAGGTACAGGGAAGCAAGAGACCCAGTACTTC. This encodes CASSLGTGKQETQYF.

This clone was seen just once. V usage is TRBV9 and J usage is TRBJ2-5; 7 bases are shared with TRBD2. The V gene's germline CDR1 is SGDLS and CDR2 YYNGEE. The CDR3 has 16 amino acids. Trimming cost V 0 bases and J 2 bases; bases outside gene matches: 7. CDR3 sequence reads: CASSVGLAELQETQYF. CDR3 bases: TGTGCCAGCAGCGTAGGCCTAGCGGAACTACAAGAGACCCAGTACTTC.

With regard to this clone: One end of the junction is discordant with germline, which a read error may explain. The V call is TRBV7-9, the J call TRBJ1-1, with a tentative D call TRBD1 (5 bases). There are 12 residues in the CDR3. Germline loops: CDR1 SEHNR, CDR2 FQNEAQ (reference sequence). CDR3 loop: CSSSLGVGAAFF. In nucleotides, the CDR3 is TGTTCCAGCAGCTTAGGGGTAGGGGCGGCTTTCTTT.

The chain combines TRBV7-2 with TRBJ1-4; no reliable D call. The CDR3 covers 13 residues. V lost 0 bases and J lost 8, with 7 bases in between. CDR1 is SGHTA and CDR2 is FQGNSA in the germline V gene. The chain's CDR3 is CASSLAEKEKLFF. The CDR3 bases are TGTGCCAGCAGCTTAGCGGAGAAGGAAAAACTGTTTTTT.